This TCR beta chain was documented in a study of blood T cell repertoires in COVID-19. TCRdb keeps only in-frame clones here, not all; method: immunoSEQ multiplex PCR. Here the sample spans around 200,000 clones, 60% to 85% being singletons. J gave up 6 bases and V 9 bases, and 7 bases lay outside the gene matches. The CDR3 has 14 residues. In germline, CDR1 is SGHTA, CDR2 FQGNSA. Sequenced: peripheral blood. This sequence was found in a woman aged 70-85 years with acute or convalescent COVID-19. V usage is TRBV7-2 and J usage is TRBJ2-1, with TRBD2 matching over 11 bases. CDR3: CASSGRAPVNEQFF. CDR3 DNA sequence: TGTGCCAGTAGCGGGAGGGCCCCGGTCAATGAGCAGTTCTTC.